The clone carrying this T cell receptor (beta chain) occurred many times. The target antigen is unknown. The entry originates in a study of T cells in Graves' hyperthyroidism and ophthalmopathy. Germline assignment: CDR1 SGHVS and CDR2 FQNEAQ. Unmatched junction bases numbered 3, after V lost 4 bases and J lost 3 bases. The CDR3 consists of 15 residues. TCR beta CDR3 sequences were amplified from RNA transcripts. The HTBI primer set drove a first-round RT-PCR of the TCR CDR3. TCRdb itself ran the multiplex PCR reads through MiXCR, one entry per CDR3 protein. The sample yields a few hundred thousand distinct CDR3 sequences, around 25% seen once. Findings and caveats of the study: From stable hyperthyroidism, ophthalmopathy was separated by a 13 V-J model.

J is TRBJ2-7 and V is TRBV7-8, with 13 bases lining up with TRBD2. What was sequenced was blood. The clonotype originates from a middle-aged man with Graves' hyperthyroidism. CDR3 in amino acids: CASSYGTSGNYEQYF. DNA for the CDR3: TGTGCCAGCAGCTATGGGACTAGCGGGAACTACGAGCAGTACTTC.